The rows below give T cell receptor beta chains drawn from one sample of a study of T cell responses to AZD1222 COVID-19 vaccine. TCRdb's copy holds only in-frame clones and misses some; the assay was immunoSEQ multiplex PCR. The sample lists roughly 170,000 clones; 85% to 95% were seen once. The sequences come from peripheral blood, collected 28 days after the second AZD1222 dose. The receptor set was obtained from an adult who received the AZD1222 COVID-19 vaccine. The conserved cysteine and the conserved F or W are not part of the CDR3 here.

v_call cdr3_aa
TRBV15 ATSPRFNSPLH
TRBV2 ASSAQGGGVKLF
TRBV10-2 ASSDGQGTAF
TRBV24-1 ATSDFFYTDTGELF
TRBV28 ASSSSLRGDEQY
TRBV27 ASSGRQPQH
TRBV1 TSSQDIAGVGEQF
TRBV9 ASSSRAGRTLYEQY
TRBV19 ASSGGPLNYNSPLH
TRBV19 ASSTRGTANSNQPQH
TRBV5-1 ASSLRVGSSGNTIY
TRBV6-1 ASSERESGEQF
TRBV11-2 ASSPPGQESHGENYEQY
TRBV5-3 ARSLVRGLSNQPQH
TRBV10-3 AISKEGSGYT
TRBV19 ASSMRGQGSNQPQH
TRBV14 ASSQEPRRTDTQY
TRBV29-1 SPVRDRLGYT
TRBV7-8 ASSFSSTANTEAF
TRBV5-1 ASSLTSYGTNREETQY
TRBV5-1 ASKSSGTPGEQY
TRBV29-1 SGAFRGYSNEQF
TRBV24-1 ATSVGGFGNQPQH
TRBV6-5 ASTQSIGQPQH
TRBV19 ASDNGQGQNEKLF
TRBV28 ASSLRDSDSPLH